This T cell receptor (beta chain) was documented in a study of blood T cell repertoires in COVID-19. Ages ranged from about 18 to 89 years, with residence in around 24 US areas. As processed by the authors: Quantification of nucleated cells was approximated via reference gene primer amplification. The repertoire was sequenced with immunoSEQ multiplex PCR; TCRdb's copy has only in-frame clones and lacks some. V and J calls and clone size come straight from that table; D and trimming were deduced from the DNA. This repertoire shows some 260,000 clones, about nine tenths found once; its top ten account for approximately 1.7%. The sequence was collected from a man aged 35-49 years who had recovered from COVID-19. The sample taken for sequencing was PBMCs or T cells enriched from blood (not recorded which).

CDR3: CASSPGEGRQPQHF. The DNA for the CDR3 is TGTGCCAGCAGCCCAGGTGAGGGGAGGCAGCCCCAGCATTTT. The chain is built from TRBV3-1 (or the pseudogene TRBV3-2) and TRBJ1-5; D is possibly TRBD1 (5 bases). The germline gives CDR1 LGHDT, CDR2 YNNKEL (reference sequence). V lost 4 bases and J 7 bases, leaving 14 bases between the germline ends. The CDR3 totals 14 residues.